The 29 T cell receptor beta chains reported below all come from one sample, sequenced in a study of blood T cells in healthy people across ages. A second PCR, run for roughly 7 to 12 cycles, used a sample-barcoded 5' primer plus a J-beta primer mix. MiXCR was run by TCRdb on the 5' RACE reads, yielding one entry per CDR3 protein. The table has about 650,000 distinct CDR3 sequences, approximately 31% seen once. Sequenced: blood. Source of these receptors: a woman over 75 in good health.

In this sample, this clonotype turned up a few times. The chain combines TRBV7-3 with TRBJ1-1; the D gene is possibly TRBD1 (6 bases). This CDR3 has 14 amino acids. CDR1 is SGHTA and CDR2 is FQGTGA in the germline V gene. V lost 5 bases and J lost 1, with 11 bases in between. CDR3 protein: CASSPRGSNTEAFF. CDR3 in DNA: TGTGCCAGCAGCCCCAGGGGCTCGAACACTGAAGCTTTCTTT. Full variable domain (remainder filled in from reference TRBV7-3 and TRBJ1-1): GAGVSQTPSNKVTEKGKYVELRCDPISGHTALYWYRQSLGQGPEFLIYFQGTGAADDSGLPNDRFFAVRPEGSVSTLKIQRTERGDSAVYLCASSPRGSNTEAFFGQGTRLTVV.

As for this clonotype: Germline is not matched at one junction end, which may reflect a read error. The chain combines TRBV7-3 with TRBJ2-1, with 9 bases matching TRBD1. This CDR3 contains 14 residues. Germline CDR1 reads SGHTA; CDR2 reads FQGTGA. The CDR3 protein is CASRTGTGSNEKFF. For the CDR3, the DNA is TGTGCCAGCAGGACAGGGACAGGGTCGAATGAGAAGTTCTTC.

Regarding this clonotype: A much larger clone lies a single base off, so this may be a read error. The chain joins TRBV20-1 to TRBJ1-6, with a tentative D call TRBD1 (6 bases). Germline V gene data show CDR1 as DFQATT and CDR2 as SNEGSKA (reference sequence). This CDR3 is built from 13 residues. The ends were cut back, 5 bases at V and 9 bases at J, with 14 bases in the middle. The CDR3 here is CSAGGTLSSPLHF. The CDR3 DNA reads TGCAGTGCTGGGGGCACCCTGAGTTCACCCCTCCACTTT.

As for this clonotype: This clone may be a read error of a much larger clone one base away. The chain recombines TRBV20-1 with TRBJ2-1; D is tentatively TRBD1 or TRBD2 (6 bases each). The length of the CDR3 is 12 residues. The germline V gene has CDR1 DFQATT and CDR2 SNEGSKA (reference sequence). The CDR3 protein is CSAPGAYKEQFF. CDR3 sequence (DNA): TGCAGTGCTCCGGGGGCGTACAAAGAGCAGTTCTTC.

This clonotype came up many times. The V gene is TRBV3-1, the J gene TRBJ1-2; D gene unclear. This CDR3 has 15 amino acids. Germline loops: CDR1 LGHDT, CDR2 YNNKEL (reference sequence). V was trimmed by 0 bases and J by 5 bases, leaving 13 bases between them. The CDR3 sequence is CASSQDAAMTYGYTF. The CDR3 coding sequence is TGTGCCAGCAGCCAAGATGCGGCCATGACTTATGGCTACACCTTC.

On this clonotype: A much larger clone differs by one base, so this may be a read error. This chain uses TRBV7-2 with TRBJ2-7; D possibly corresponds to TRBD1 (6 bases). V was pared by 1 base and J by 3 bases, with 13 bases between. This CDR3 has 15 amino acids. Germline V gene sequence: CDR1 SGHTA, CDR2 FQGNSA. The CDR3 here is CASSLGRTDYYEQYF. The CDR3 DNA follows: TGTGCCAGCAGCTTAGGCCGGACAGATTACTACGAGCAGTACTTC. Drawing the rest from reference TRBV7-2 and TRBJ2-7, the complete variable domain is GAGVSQSPSNKVTEKGKDVELRCDPISGHTALYWYRQSLGQGLEFLIYFQGNSAPDKSGLPSDRFSAERTGGSVSTLTIQRTQQEDSAVYLCASSLGRTDYYEQYFGPGTRLTVT.

This clonotype was observed at least ten times. This chain uses TRBV29-1 with TRBJ1-1; D uncertain. Germline V gene sequence: CDR1 SQVTM, CDR2 ANQGSEA. V gave up 6 bases and J gave up 1 base, with 12 bases separating them. The CDR3 contains 13 residues. The CDR3 is CSVERTQNTEAFF. The DNA for the CDR3 is TGCAGCGTCGAAAGGACCCAGAACACTGAAGCTTTCTTT. Based on the CDR3 plus reference TRBV29-1 and TRBJ1-1, the full variable domain is SAVISQKPSRDICQRGTSLTIQCQVDSQVTMMFWYRQQPGQSLTLIATANQGSEATYESGFVIDKFPISRPNLTFSTLTVSNMSPEDSSIYLCSVERTQNTEAFFGQGTRLTVV.

This clonotype was counted ten times or more. This chain links TRBV5-6 with TRBJ2-6; TRBD1 aligns across 12 bases. The CDR3 totals 17 residues. CDR1 SGHDT and CDR2 YYEEEE come from the germline V gene. Trimming at V came to 4 bases and at J to 0 bases, leaving 2 bases not matched to a gene. CDR3 protein: CASSTGQGASGANVLTF. Here the CDR3 DNA reads TGTGCCAGCAGCACGGGACAGGGGGCCTCTGGGGCCAACGTCCTGACTTTC.

This clonotype appeared once. J is TRBJ2-1 and V is TRBV20-1; D uncertain. The CDR3 has 14 residues. Trimming removed 0 bases from V and 6 bases from J, with 12 bases in between. Per the germline V gene, CDR1 is DFQATT and CDR2 is SNEGSKA (reference sequence). The CDR3 region is CSARDSGSSNEQFF. The CDR3 DNA follows: TGCAGTGCTAGAGATTCCGGTAGTAGCAATGAGCAGTTCTTC.

This clonotype was found a few times. The rearrangement joins TRBV18 to TRBJ1-1; 8 positions match TRBD1. Germline V gene data show CDR1 as KGHSH and CDR2 as LQKENI. This CDR3 region has 18 residues. J gave up 1 base and V 3 bases, and 13 bases lay outside the gene matches. The CDR3 region has the DNA TGTGCCAGCTCACCCCTAGCCCCAGGGGGCCTTGGGAACACTGAAGCTTTCTTT. This gives the protein CASSPLAPGGLGNTEAFF.

This clonotype was detected ten times or more. CDR3 amino acids: CSARDWQGYGYTF. For the CDR3, the DNA is TGCAGTGCTAGAGATTGGCAGGGTTATGGCTACACCTTC. V is TRBV20-1 and J is TRBJ1-2; D is possibly TRBD1 (5 bases). The V end was cut by 0 bases, the J end by 5 bases, with 10 bases between. The CDR3 covers 13 residues. Germline assignment: CDR1 DFQATT and CDR2 SNEGSKA (reference sequence).

Concerning this clonotype itself: It may be a read error: a sequence one base away is much more abundant. The chain couples TRBV12-3 or TRBV12-4 to TRBJ2-1; D remains unclear. V was clipped by 3 bases and J by 7 bases, with 16 bases between them. CDR3 size: 15 residues. For the CDR3, the DNA is TGTGCCAGCAGTTTTGGTAGAAGAAGCCGGAATGAGCAGTTCTTC. Residues: CASSFGRRSRNEQFF.

V is TRBV18 and J is TRBJ2-2, with 8 bases identical to TRBD1. There are 15 residues in the CDR3. Germline assignment: CDR1 KGHSH and CDR2 LQKENI. V gave up 8 bases and J gave up 0 bases; unmatched junction bases: 5. The CDR3: CASPLQGANTGELFF. The CDR3 nucleotides read TGTGCCAGCCCACTACAGGGGGCGAACACCGGGGAGCTGTTTTTT.

As DNA, the CDR3 is TGTGCCAGCAGCTTAGTAGTAGCGGGGGAAGCATACAATGAGCAGTTCTTC. The encoded protein is CASSLVVAGEAYNEQFF. This chain connects TRBV7-2 to TRBJ2-1, with TRBD2 matching over 9 bases. The CDR3 has 17 residues. The V and J ends lost 1 base and 4 bases, in that order; junction bases with no gene match: 8. CDR1 and CDR2 from the germline V gene are SGHTA and FQGNSA.

This clonotype was detected ten times or more. The chain links TRBV7-8 to TRBJ2-5, with D maybe TRBD1 (9 bases). The assigned J gene may be wrong: the sequence end matches TRBJ2-7 better. Germline lookup yields CDR1 SGHVS and CDR2 FQNEAQ. CDR3 length: 14 amino acids. This chain's CDR3 is CASSRGGQGNEQYF. In DNA form, the CDR3 reads TGTGCCAGCAGCCGGGGGGGACAGGGCAACGAGCAGTACTTC.

The chain employs TRBV20-1 and TRBJ1-5; TRBD1 agrees at 8 bases. The ends lost 6 bases at V and 5 bases at J; junction bases unmatched: 9. The germline V gene encodes CDR1 DFQATT and CDR2 SNEGSKA (reference sequence). The CDR3 consists of 14 residues. The CDR3 region is CSARAGTGHQPQHF. In DNA form, the CDR3 reads TGCAGTGCACGGGCCGGGACAGGTCATCAGCCCCAGCATTTT.

This clonotype was seen many times. This rearrangement joins TRBV12-3 or TRBV12-4 to TRBJ2-5, with TRBD1 identical over 10 bases. The V segment lost 4 bases and the J segment 5 bases; nucleotides outside the gene matches: 7. The CDR3 is made up of 15 amino acids. The CDR3 spells CASSYDRGRRETQYF. The CDR3 region has the DNA TGTGCCAGCAGTTACGACAGGGGGCGCCGGGAGACCCAGTACTTC.

This clonotype came up many times. This sequence joins TRBV10-3 and TRBJ1-4; perhaps TRBD1 as D (5 bases). The germline gives CDR1 ENHRY, CDR2 SYGVKD. CDR3 length equals 13 residues. Trimming took off 10 bases at V and 7 bases at J, with 16 bases between the two ends. The CDR3, as DNA: TGTGCCACCAGAGGTGTGGGGGGTGAAAAACTGTTTTTT. Its protein is CATRGVGGEKLFF.

The chain links TRBV7-2 to TRBJ2-1; 7 bases map to TRBD1. With V trimmed by 1 base and J by 0 bases, 3 bases remained unmatched. The CDR3 totals 16 residues. The germline CDR1 and CDR2 sequences are SGHTA and FQGNSA. The DNA of the CDR3 is TGTGCCAGCAGCTTAGGGGGACAGTCCTCCTACAATGAGCAGTTCTTC. Translation: CASSLGGQSSYNEQFF.

This rearrangement joins TRBV11-2 to TRBJ2-1; 10 bases align to TRBD2. Germline V gives CDR1 SGHAT, CDR2 FQNNGV. V lost 4 bases and J lost 8; bases outside the gene matches: 11. The CDR3 is made up of 16 amino acids. This CDR3 is CASSSIFSGGPHEQFF. In nucleotides, the CDR3 is TGTGCCAGCAGCTCGATATTTAGCGGGGGGCCCCATGAGCAGTTCTTC.

This clonotype has just a few counts. This may come from a read error, since a much larger clone is one base off. This chain joins TRBV20-1 and TRBJ2-7; D not certain. V was cut by 3 bases and J by 3 bases, with 18 bases left in between. Per germline, CDR1 DFQATT and CDR2 SNEGSKA (reference sequence). The CDR3 has 15 amino acids. CDR3 protein: CSASWARRGCYEQYF. CDR3 in DNA: TGCAGTGCTAGTTGGGCTAGGCGAGGCTGCTACGAGCAGTACTTC.

This clonotype was detected ten times or more. This rearrangement joins TRBV4-3 to TRBJ1-6, with D unresolved. V was trimmed by 0 bases and J by 1 base, leaving 7 bases between them. The CDR3 consists of 16 residues. Germline values: CDR1 LGHNA, CDR2 YSLEER. The CDR3, as DNA: TGCGCCAGCAGCCAAGAGATTAATTCCTATAATTCACCCCTCCACTTT. Its translation is CASSQEINSYNSPLHF.

This clonotype was found many times. The chain recombines TRBV20-1 with TRBJ2-3; 10 bases line up with TRBD2. Germline V lookup: CDR1 DFQATT, CDR2 SNEGSKA (reference sequence). CDR3 size: 18 residues. The CDR3 DNA reads TGCAGCGCCCAATCCTGGCGTGGGACTAGCGTAAACACAGATACGCAGTATTTT. Translation: CSAQSWRGTSVNTDTQYF.

This sequence joins TRBV12-3 or TRBV12-4 and TRBJ1-5; possibly TRBD1 for D (5 bases). The CDR3 extends over 18 amino acids. Trimming stripped 6 bases from V and 0 bases from J, with 21 bases between. CDR3: CASSISPPRASSNQPQHF. The DNA for the CDR3 is TGTGCCAGCAGCATCAGCCCACCCAGGGCCTCTAGCAATCAGCCCCAGCATTTT.

This clonotype was detected only a few times. A clone one base away is much larger, so this may be a read error. V and J are TRBV5-1 and TRBJ2-5; no clear D. CDR1 is SGHRS, CDR2 YFSETQ, per germline. CDR3 size: 14 residues. Trimming removed 3 bases at V and 5 bases at J, with 14 bases between. The CDR3 is CASSWGQAIETQYF. CDR3 DNA: TGCGCCAGCAGCTGGGGTCAGGCTATTGAGACCCAGTACTTC.

This clonotype was picked up a small number of times. The V and J genes are TRBV29-1 and TRBJ2-5, with a possible D match to TRBD1 (6 bases). CDR3 length: 12 residues. With 6 bases removed from V and 5 bases from J, the gap between germline ends came to 13 bases. CDR1 is SQVTM, CDR2 ANQGSEA, per germline. The CDR3 region has the DNA TGCAGCGTCGTGGACAGCAAGGAGACCCAGTACTTC. It encodes CSVVDSKETQYF.

This clonotype was seen a handful of times. V usage is TRBV5-1 and J usage is TRBJ1-4; D ambiguous. Deletions cut 0 bases from V and 5 bases from J, with 8 bases between. Germline assignment: CDR1 SGHRS and CDR2 YFSETQ. The length of the CDR3 is 14 residues. CDR3 region: CASSLEAGNEKLFF. The CDR3 bases are TGCGCCAGCAGCTTGGAGGCGGGGAATGAAAAACTGTTTTTT.

This clonotype was seen at least ten times. A much larger clone differs by one base, so this may be a read error. The chain employs TRBV5-1 and TRBJ2-1; possible D gene TRBD1, 5 bases. The J call may be wrong; the DNA end is better matched by TRBJ2-7. The germline V gene encodes CDR1 SGHRS and CDR2 YFSETQ. This CDR3 comprises 14 residues. The CDR3 DNA is TGCGCCAGCAGCCCATCGACAGCCTACAATGAGCAGTACTTC. This codes for CASSPSTAYNEQYF.

This clonotype was picked up many times. This chain connects TRBV2 to TRBJ2-1; 8 positions match TRBD2. V was clipped by 11 bases and J by 10 bases; unmatched bases: 16. The CDR3 contains 14 residues. The germline gives CDR1 SNHLY, CDR2 FYNNEI. The chain's CDR3 is CAASGGGGGYEQFF. The CDR3 nucleotides read TGTGCCGCCTCCGGGGGGGGCGGGGGTTACGAGCAGTTCTTC.